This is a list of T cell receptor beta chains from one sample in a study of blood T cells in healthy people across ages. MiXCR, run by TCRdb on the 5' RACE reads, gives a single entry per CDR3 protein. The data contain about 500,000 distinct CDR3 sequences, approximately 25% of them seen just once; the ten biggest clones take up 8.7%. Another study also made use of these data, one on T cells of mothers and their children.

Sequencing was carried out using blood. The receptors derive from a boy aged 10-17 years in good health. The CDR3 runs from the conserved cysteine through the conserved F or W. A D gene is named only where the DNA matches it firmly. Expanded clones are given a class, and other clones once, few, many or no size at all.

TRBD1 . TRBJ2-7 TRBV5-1 TGCGCCAGCAGCTTGGGGGACAGGGCTAACGAGCAGTACTTC CASSLGDRANEQYF
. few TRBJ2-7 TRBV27 TGTGCCAGTGGACAGAACTCCTACGAGCAGTACTTC CASGQNSYEQYF
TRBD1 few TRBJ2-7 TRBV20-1 TGCAGTGCCGCCGAGGGGGCCCCCTACGAGCAGTACTTC CSAAEGAPYEQYF
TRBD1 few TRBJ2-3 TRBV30 TGTGCCCGGGGGAGGGACAGGGGTACGCAGTATTTT CARGRDRGTQYF
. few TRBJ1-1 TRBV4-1 TGCGCCAGCAGCCCCCAGACAGGAGCGAACACTGAAGCTTTCTTT CASSPQTGANTEAFF
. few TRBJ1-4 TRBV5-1 TGCGCCAGCAGCTTGGGGGGGGTATTTTCTCAACTGGCTAATGAAAAACTGTTTTTT CASSLGGVFSQLANEKLFF
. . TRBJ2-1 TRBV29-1 TGCAGCGTTGTCGCGGGGTACAACAGGGGCGAGGGCAATCTCTATGAGCAGTTCTTC CSVVAGYNRGEGNLYEQFF
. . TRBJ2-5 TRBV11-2 TGTGCCAGCACCTTAGGGGGGACAGAGACCCAGTACTTC CASTLGGTETQYF
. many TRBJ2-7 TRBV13 TGTGCCAGCAGCTTAGGTGACACCTACGAGCAGTACTTC CASSLGDTYEQYF
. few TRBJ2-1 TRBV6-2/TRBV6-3 TGTGCCACTGCTCGGGACGCCTACAATGAGCAGTTCTTC CATARDAYNEQFF
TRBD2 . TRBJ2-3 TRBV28 TGTGCCAGCAGTTTATTGGGACTAGCGGGACCGATCACAGATACGCAGTATTTT CASSLLGLAGPITDTQYF
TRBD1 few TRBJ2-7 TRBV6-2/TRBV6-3 TGTGCCAGCATACAAAGCGGGACAGGGGCGCACAACGAGCAGTACTTC CASIQSGTGAHNEQYF
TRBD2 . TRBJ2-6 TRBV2 TGTGCCACATCCTTGGTAGGAGCGGGAGCCTCTGGGGCCAACGTCCTGACTTTC CATSLVGAGASGANVLTF
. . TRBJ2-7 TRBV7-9 TGTGCCAGCAGCTTAAGTCTTCCGAGGGAATCCTACGAGCAGTACTTC CASSLSLPRESYEQYF
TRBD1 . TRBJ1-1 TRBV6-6 TGTGCCAGCAGTCATACAGGGGGGTACACTGAAGCTTTCTTT CASSHTGGYTEAFF
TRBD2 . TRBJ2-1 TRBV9 TGTGCCAGCAGCCCAGGGACTAGCGGGAGATATGGCAATGAGCAGTTCTTC CASSPGTSGRYGNEQFF
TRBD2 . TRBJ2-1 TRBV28 TGTGCCAGCAGTTTATCGGCTAGCGGGTTCCCATCCTACAATGAGCAGTTCTTC CASSLSASGFPSYNEQFF
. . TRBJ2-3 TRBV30 TGTGCCTGGAGTGTACTGGCTAGCACAGATACGCAGTATTTT CAWSVLASTDTQYF
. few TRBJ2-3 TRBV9 TGTGCCAGCAGCGTAGGGGGCGTGAGCACAGATACGCAGTATTTT CASSVGGVSTDTQYF
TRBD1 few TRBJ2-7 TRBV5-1 TGCGCCAGCAGCTTGAGAATGACAGGGGTGGACGAGCAGTACTTC CASSLRMTGVDEQYF
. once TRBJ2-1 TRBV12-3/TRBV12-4 TGTGCCAGCAACTTAGCGGTCTACTCCTACAATGAGCAGTTCTTC CASNLAVYSYNEQFF
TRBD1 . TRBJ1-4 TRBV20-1 TGCAGTGCTTCCGGGACAGGAAATGAAAAACTGTTTTTT CSASGTGNEKLFF
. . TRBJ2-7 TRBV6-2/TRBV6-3 TGTGCCAGCAGCAACCATCGCCAGGCCCTTGTCTACGAGCAGTACTTC CASSNHRQALVYEQYF
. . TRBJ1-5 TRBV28 TGTGCCAGCAGTTTAAGGCAATACTCCAATAGCAATCAGCCCCAGCATTTT CASSLRQYSNSNQPQHF
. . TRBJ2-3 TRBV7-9 TGTGCCAGCAGCTCGGGGGCGACGGTCACAGATACGCAGTATTTT CASSSGATVTDTQYF
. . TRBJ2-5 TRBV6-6 TGTGCCAGCAGTTGGGCGGGGACGGAGGCCCAGTACTTC CASSWAGTEAQYF
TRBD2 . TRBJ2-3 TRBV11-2 TGTGCCGGCAGCTTAGGGATCCTAGCGGGAGAGGCAGATACGCAGTATTTT CAGSLGILAGEADTQYF
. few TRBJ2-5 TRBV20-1 TGCAGTGTAGACAGGCCGGGGGAGACCCAGTACTTC CSVDRPGETQYF
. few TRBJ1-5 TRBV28 TGTGCCAGCAGTCCTTACAGGGGCAATCAGCCCCAGCATTTT CASSPYRGNQPQHF
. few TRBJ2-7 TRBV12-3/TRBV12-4 TGTGCCAGCAGTGGGGGGCTAACTTATTCCTACGCGCAGCACTTC CASSGGLTYSYAQHF
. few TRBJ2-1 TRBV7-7 TGTGCTAGCAGCTTAGTGGACGGTGACAATGAGCAGTTCTTC CASSLVDGDNEQFF
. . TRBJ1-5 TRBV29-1 TGCAGCGTTGATGGGGGACTAGATCAGCCCCAGCATTTT CSVDGGLDQPQHF
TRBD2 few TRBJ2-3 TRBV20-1 TGCAGTGCTAGCACCCTAGCGGGGGGCACAGATACGCAGTATTTT CSASTLAGGTDTQYF
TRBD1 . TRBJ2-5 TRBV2 TGTGCCAGCCCTAACATCCAGGACAGGGGTTCGTTCTTC CASPNIQDRGSFF
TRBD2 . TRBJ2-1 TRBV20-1 TGCAGTGCCAAAGGACTAGCGGACTCGGAGCAGTTCTTC CSAKGLADSEQFF
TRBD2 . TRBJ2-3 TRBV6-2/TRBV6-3 TGTGCCAGCAGTTACGCGACTAGCGGCCTACGCACAGATACGCAGTATTTT CASSYATSGLRTDTQYF
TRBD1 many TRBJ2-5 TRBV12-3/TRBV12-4 TGTGCCAGCAGTTTGCCGGGACAGGGCCCCCAAGAGACCCAGTACTTC CASSLPGQGPQETQYF
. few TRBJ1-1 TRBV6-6 TGTGCCAGCAGTTACGGTTTCTTT CASSYGFF
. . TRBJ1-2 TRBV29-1 TGCAGCGTTGACGGCGGGAGTGGCTACACCTTC CSVDGGSGYTF
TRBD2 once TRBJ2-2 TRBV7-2 TGTGCCAGCAGCTCAAGGGGACTAAACACCGGGGAGCTGTTTTTT CASSSRGLNTGELFF
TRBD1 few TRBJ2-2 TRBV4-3 TGCGCCAGCAGCCCCGGGACAGGGGCCACCGGGGAGCTGTTTTTT CASSPGTGATGELFF
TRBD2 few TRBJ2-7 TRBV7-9 TGTGCCAGCAGCCGGACTAGCGGGAGGTACGAGCAGTACTTC CASSRTSGRYEQYF
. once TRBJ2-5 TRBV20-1 TGCAGTGCTAGAGCGGCAGGAGAAAAGACCCAGTACTTC CSARAAGEKTQYF
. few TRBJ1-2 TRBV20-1 TGCAGTGCTAGTTCAGATAACTATGGCTACACCTTC CSASSDNYGYTF
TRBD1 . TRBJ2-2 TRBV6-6 TGTGCCAGCAGGACAGGGGGACGGGGCGGGGAGCTGTTTTTT CASRTGGRGGELFF
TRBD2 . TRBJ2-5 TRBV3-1 TGTGCCAGCAGCCTAGACGCTAGCGGGACGGAGACCCAGTACTTC CASSLDASGTETQYF
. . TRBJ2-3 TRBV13 TGTGCCAGCAGCCCGGCAGGGGGGGAAACGCAGACAAGCACAGATACGCAGTATTTT CASSPAGGETQTSTDTQYF
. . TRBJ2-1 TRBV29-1 TGCAGCGTTGAAGGACTAAAAGCCTACAATGAGCAGTTCTTC CSVEGLKAYNEQFF
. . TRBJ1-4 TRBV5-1 TGCGCCAGCAGCTTCCTTGGGGGGACAACTAATGAAAAACTGTTTTTT CASSFLGGTTNEKLFF
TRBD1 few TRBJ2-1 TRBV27 TGTGCCAGCAGTGGCCGGGACAGGGGGTCGGTAGCCTACAATGAGCAGTTCTTC CASSGRDRGSVAYNEQFF
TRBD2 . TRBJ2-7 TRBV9 TGTGCCAGCGCCGATCCGGCGGGGGGAGGGTCCTACGAGCAGTACTTC CASADPAGGGSYEQYF
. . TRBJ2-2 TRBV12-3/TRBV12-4 TGTGCCAGCACCCTGGGGGGAGGCGGGGAGCTGTTTTTT CASTLGGGGELFF
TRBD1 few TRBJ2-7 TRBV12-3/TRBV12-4 TGTGCCAGCAGTCCGCCGACGGGACAGGGGTTTTTTAATACCTACGAGCAGTACTTC CASSPPTGQGFFNTYEQYF
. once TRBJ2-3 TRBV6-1 TGTGCCAGCAGTGTAGCCGGGAGAGGCGCAGATACGCAGTATTTT CASSVAGRGADTQYF